This is a list of T cell receptor beta chains from one sample in a study of Graves' ophthalmopathy and Graves' hyperthyroidism. TCRdb recomputed calls from the multiplex PCR reads with MiXCR, one row per CDR3 protein. The sample contains some 240,000 distinct CDR3 sequences, around 45% of which appear only once. The material sequenced was peripheral blood. The source is an adult man with Graves' ophthalmopathy. The CDR3 runs from the conserved cysteine through the conserved F or W. A D gene is named only where the DNA matches it firmly. Clone size is stated in some rows and not others, as once, few, many or a class when expanded.

V gene: TRBV7-6
CDR3 length: 12
J gene: TRBJ2-5
D gene: NA
clone size: NA
CDR3 protein: CASSFMLETQYF
CDR3 DNA: TGTGCCAGCAGCTTTATGCTGGAGACCCAGTACTTC

V gene: TRBV7-3
CDR3 length: 14
J gene: TRBJ2-5
D gene: NA
clone size: NA
CDR3 protein: CASSLTGSGETQYF
CDR3 DNA: TGTGCCAGCAGCTTAACGGGGTCGGGGGAGACCCAGTACTTC

V gene: TRBV7-9
CDR3 length: 15
J gene: TRBJ2-5
D gene: TRBD1
clone size: few
CDR3 protein: CASSSTGGKGETQYF
CDR3 DNA: TGTGCCAGCAGCTCAACAGGGGGCAAGGGGGAGACCCAGTACTTC

V gene: TRBV10-2
CDR3 length: 13
J gene: TRBJ2-5
D gene: NA
clone size: NA
CDR3 protein: CASSDQGPETQYF
CDR3 DNA: TGCGCCAGCAGTGACCAGGGGCCCGAGACCCAGTACTTC

V gene: TRBV5-4
CDR3 length: 14
J gene: TRBJ1-1
D gene: NA
clone size: few
CDR3 protein: CASSLAQGNTEAFF
CDR3 DNA: TGTGCCAGCAGCTTGGCACAGGGAAACACTGAAGCTTTCTTT

V gene: TRBV9
CDR3 length: 15
J gene: TRBJ1-6
D gene: NA
clone size: once
CDR3 protein: CASSSGDSYNSPLHF
CDR3 DNA: TGTGCCAGCAGTTCGGGGGACTCCTATAATTCACCCCTCCACTTT

V gene: TRBV29-1
CDR3 length: 14
J gene: TRBJ2-3
D gene: NA
clone size: NA
CDR3 protein: CSVGARDITDTQYF
CDR3 DNA: TGCAGCGTTGGGGCTCGGGATATCACAGATACGCAGTATTTT

V gene: TRBV4-1
CDR3 length: 15
J gene: TRBJ2-7
D gene: NA
clone size: many
CDR3 protein: CASSQVERATAEQYF
CDR3 DNA: TGCGCCAGCAGCCAAGTGGAGCGGGCCACCGCCGAGCAGTACTTC

V gene: TRBV6-2/TRBV6-3
CDR3 length: 13
J gene: TRBJ1-2
D gene: NA
clone size: NA
CDR3 protein: CATIDPDRRGYTF
CDR3 DNA: TGTGCCACTATCGACCCCGATCGTCGTGGCTACACCTTC

V gene: TRBV25-1
CDR3 length: 14
J gene: TRBJ2-7
D gene: NA
clone size: many
CDR3 protein: CASSESGRTYEQYF
CDR3 DNA: TGTGCCAGCAGTGAATCTGGCAGGACCTACGAGCAGTACTTC

V gene: TRBV15
CDR3 length: 21
J gene: TRBJ2-2
D gene: TRBD2
clone size: NA
CDR3 protein: CATSRNYWAGSGGQNTGELFF
CDR3 DNA: TGTGCCACCAGCAGAAATTACTGGGCTGGTAGCGGGGGCCAGAACACCGGGGAGCTGTTTTTT

V gene: TRBV19
CDR3 length: 13
J gene: TRBJ1-2
D gene: NA
clone size: few
CDR3 protein: CASSLGRLYGYTF
CDR3 DNA: TGTGCCAGTAGTCTCGGACGGCTCTATGGCTACACCTTC

V gene: TRBV19
CDR3 length: 11
J gene: TRBJ1-2
D gene: NA
clone size: many
CDR3 protein: CASSIEYGYTF
CDR3 DNA: TGTGCCAGTAGTATCGAGTATGGCTACACCTTC

V gene: TRBV5-1
CDR3 length: 16
J gene: TRBJ1-4
D gene: NA
clone size: NA
CDR3 protein: CASSPVRDTFNEKLFF
CDR3 DNA: TGCGCCAGCAGCCCGGTCCGGGACACCTTTAATGAAAAACTGTTTTTT

V gene: TRBV7-8
CDR3 length: 16
J gene: TRBJ2-2
D gene: NA
clone size: NA
CDR3 protein: CASSLGQVANTGELFF
CDR3 DNA: TGTGCCAGCAGCTTAGGACAGGTCGCGAACACCGGGGAGCTGTTTTTT

V gene: TRBV2
CDR3 length: 13
J gene: TRBJ2-3
D gene: NA
clone size: NA
CDR3 protein: CASSDSGADTQYF
CDR3 DNA: TGTGCCAGCAGTGACTCAGGGGCAGATACGCAGTATTTT

V gene: TRBV6-5
CDR3 length: 15
J gene: TRBJ1-1
D gene: NA
clone size: few
CDR3 protein: CASSMKGPSNTEAFF
CDR3 DNA: TGTGCCAGCAGCATGAAAGGACCATCCAACACTGAAGCTTTCTTT

V gene: TRBV11-3
CDR3 length: 14
J gene: TRBJ2-7
D gene: NA
clone size: NA
CDR3 protein: CASSLNLQAREQYF
CDR3 DNA: TGTGCCAGCAGTTTAAATCTTCAGGCGCGAGAGCAGTACTTC

V gene: TRBV2
CDR3 length: 13
J gene: TRBJ1-2
D gene: NA
clone size: many
CDR3 protein: CASSGQLNYGYTF
CDR3 DNA: TGTGCCAGCAGTGGACAGCTTAACTATGGCTACACCTTC

V gene: TRBV12-3/TRBV12-4
CDR3 length: 13
J gene: TRBJ2-7
D gene: NA
clone size: NA
CDR3 protein: CASSLLEAYEQYF
CDR3 DNA: TGTGCCAGCAGTTTATTGGAGGCCTACGAGCAGTACTTC

V gene: TRBV2
CDR3 length: 14
J gene: TRBJ2-7
D gene: NA
clone size: NA
CDR3 protein: CASRRTEVAYEQYF
CDR3 DNA: TGTGCCAGCAGGAGGACTGAAGTAGCCTACGAGCAGTACTTC

V gene: TRBV20-1
CDR3 length: 17
J gene: TRBJ2-7
D gene: TRBD1
clone size: NA
CDR3 protein: CSARDPSLGQGNHEQYF
CDR3 DNA: TGCAGTGCTAGAGATCCCTCGTTGGGACAGGGTAACCACGAGCAGTACTTC

V gene: TRBV15
CDR3 length: 16
J gene: TRBJ2-7
D gene: NA
clone size: NA
CDR3 protein: CATSRDWSSSPYEQYF
CDR3 DNA: TGTGCCACCAGCAGAGATTGGTCGTCTTCCCCCTACGAGCAGTACTTC

V gene: TRBV29-1
CDR3 length: 14
J gene: TRBJ2-2
D gene: NA
clone size: few
CDR3 protein: CSATRRESTGELFF
CDR3 DNA: TGCAGCGCCACGAGAAGGGAAAGCACCGGGGAGCTGTTTTTT

V gene: TRBV19
CDR3 length: 12
J gene: TRBJ1-2
D gene: NA
clone size: NA
CDR3 protein: CASNDRQNGYTF
CDR3 DNA: TGTGCCAGTAATGACAGGCAGAATGGCTACACCTTC

V gene: TRBV7-2
CDR3 length: 15
J gene: TRBJ2-7
D gene: TRBD2
clone size: once
CDR3 protein: CASSLAGGSLYEQYF
CDR3 DNA: TGTGCCAGCAGCTTGGCGGGGGGGAGTCTCTACGAGCAGTACTTC

V gene: TRBV2
CDR3 length: 13
J gene: TRBJ2-7
D gene: TRBD1
clone size: NA
CDR3 protein: CASRTGTGHEQYF
CDR3 DNA: TGTGCCAGCCGCACCGGGACAGGGCATGAGCAGTACTTC

V gene: TRBV14
CDR3 length: 16
J gene: TRBJ1-3
D gene: TRBD1
clone size: few
CDR3 protein: CASSQAQGATGNTIYF
CDR3 DNA: TGTGCCAGCAGCCAAGCTCAGGGGGCGACTGGAAACACCATATATTTT

V gene: TRBV24-1
CDR3 length: 10
J gene: TRBJ2-5
D gene: NA
clone size: NA
CDR3 protein: CASAGETQYF
CDR3 DNA: TGTGCCTCGGCGGGAGAGACCCAGTACTTC

V gene: TRBV29-1
CDR3 length: 15
J gene: TRBJ2-7
D gene: NA
clone size: few
CDR3 protein: CSVEDPRGARNEQYF
CDR3 DNA: TGCAGCGTTGAAGATCCTAGGGGGGCGCGGAACGAGCAGTACTTC

V gene: TRBV6-6
CDR3 length: 16
J gene: TRBJ2-7
D gene: NA
clone size: few
CDR3 protein: CASSYSQGSRSYEQYF
CDR3 DNA: TGTGCCAGCAGTTACTCTCAGGGCTCGAGGTCCTACGAGCAGTACTTC

V gene: TRBV7-2
CDR3 length: 13
J gene: TRBJ2-5
D gene: NA
clone size: few
CDR3 protein: CASSFLDKQTQYF
CDR3 DNA: TGTGCCAGCAGCTTTCTGGACAAACAGACCCAGTACTTC

V gene: TRBV10-3
CDR3 length: 13
J gene: TRBJ1-1
D gene: TRBD1
clone size: few
CDR3 protein: CAISRGVDTEAFF
CDR3 DNA: TGTGCCATCAGCAGGGGGGTCGACACTGAAGCTTTCTTT

V gene: TRBV29-1
CDR3 length: 13
J gene: TRBJ2-5
D gene: NA
clone size: few
CDR3 protein: CSVPLGGGETQYF
CDR3 DNA: TGCAGCGTTCCGCTGGGTGGGGGGGAGACCCAGTACTTC

V gene: TRBV24-1
CDR3 length: 14
J gene: TRBJ1-5
D gene: NA
clone size: NA
CDR3 protein: CATSDLYSNQPQHF
CDR3 DNA: TGTGCCACCAGTGATTTGTATAGCAATCAGCCCCAGCATTTT

V gene: TRBV20-1
CDR3 length: 14
J gene: TRBJ2-5
D gene: NA
clone size: NA
CDR3 protein: CSARVGRGEETQYF
CDR3 DNA: TGCAGTGCTAGAGTTGGGAGGGGGGAAGAGACCCAGTACTTC

V gene: TRBV7-2
CDR3 length: 15
J gene: TRBJ1-4
D gene: NA
clone size: NA
CDR3 protein: CASSLEAGFGEKLFF
CDR3 DNA: TGTGCCAGCAGCTTAGAGGCAGGGTTTGGGGAAAAACTGTTTTTT

V gene: TRBV11-2
CDR3 length: 15
J gene: TRBJ2-6
D gene: NA
clone size: NA
CDR3 protein: CASSYTSSGANVLTF
CDR3 DNA: TGTGCCAGCAGTTATACCTCCTCTGGGGCCAACGTCCTGACTTTC

V gene: TRBV25-1
CDR3 length: 14
J gene: TRBJ2-5
D gene: NA
clone size: few
CDR3 protein: CASSFTEEQETQYF
CDR3 DNA: TGTGCCAGCAGTTTTACAGAGGAGCAAGAGACCCAGTACTTC

V gene: TRBV2
CDR3 length: 16
J gene: TRBJ1-5
D gene: TRBD1
clone size: NA
CDR3 protein: CASSRRGQAGNQPQHF
CDR3 DNA: TGTGCCAGCAGCAGACGCGGACAGGCGGGCAATCAGCCCCAGCATTTT

V gene: TRBV19
CDR3 length: 13
J gene: TRBJ2-7
D gene: TRBD2
clone size: NA
CDR3 protein: CATRGLAGVEQYF
CDR3 DNA: TGTGCCACGCGGGGACTAGCGGGAGTCGAGCAGTACTTC

V gene: TRBV13
CDR3 length: 19
J gene: TRBJ2-2
D gene: TRBD2
clone size: NA
CDR3 protein: CASSLDPRVAGGNTGELFF
CDR3 DNA: TGTGCCAGCAGCTTGGACCCTCGAGTAGCGGGAGGGAACACCGGGGAGCTGTTTTTT

V gene: TRBV7-8
CDR3 length: 15
J gene: TRBJ2-5
D gene: NA
clone size: few
CDR3 protein: CASSLGARGSETQYF
CDR3 DNA: TGTGCCAGCAGCTTAGGCGCGCGGGGATCTGAGACCCAGTACTTC